Reported below is one TCR beta chain. Its antigen is not known. The data belong to a study of cytomegalovirus exposure and HLA in healthy donors. The PCR employed 60 Vbeta primers together with 13 Jbeta primers. Clones were sequenced by immunoSEQ multiplex PCR, and TCRdb holds only the in-frame ones, with some missing. The data hold around 300,000 clones, with around four fifths observed a single time. Regarding the study as a whole: Being productive about 90% or about 30% of the time was typical of most TCR beta V segments in an earlier analysis. Further analysis was carried out later, and it showed several of the most significant clusters appearing linked to common viral pathogens. Other equally common chains were less clonally expanded than HLA-associated TCR beta chains, a later analysis showed.

CDR3 length equals 18 residues. J was trimmed by 7 bases and V by 5 bases; bases with no gene match: 18. From germline, CDR1 is MDHEN and CDR2 SYDVKM. In nominal health when sampled, donors likely had unrecorded immune exposures nonetheless. The J gene is TRBJ1-5, the V gene TRBV28; 9 nucleotides align to TRBD1. The receptor comes from a woman aged 40 to 49 in good health and CMV-seropositive. Material for sequencing was PBMCs. The CDR3 here is CASSPTFGTGSLRQPQHF. The CDR3 DNA is TGTGCCAGCAGTCCGACCTTCGGGACAGGGAGTCTCAGGCAGCCCCAGCATTTT.